The clone carrying this T cell receptor beta chain showed up just a few times. This sample stems from a study of spatial heterogeneity in lung cancer. Study background: Donors were roughly 72 untreated early-stage non-small cell lung cancer patients. The follow-up PBMC samples were sequenced whenever they were available. The median time to follow-up was approximately 23 months after resection.

The time point denotes: blood at routine non-recurrence follow-up after resection. Researchers sequenced whole RNA taken from tumor, nontumor lung or frozen PBMC without sorting. CDR1 is ENHRY and CDR2 is SYGVKD in the germline V gene. V dropped 3 bases and J dropped 8 bases, with 6 bases sitting between them. The CDR3 runs to 11 residues. Individually, TCR cDNA molecules were each labelled with a unique molecular identifier. TCRdb independently ran MiXCR on the 5' RACE reads; one entry per CDR3 protein. The sample shows tens of thousands of distinct CDR3 sequences, about 8.2% of them seen only once. This clonotype was obtained from a female donor with early-stage non-small cell lung cancer. The rearrangement uses TRBV10-3 and TRBJ2-3, with a tentative D call TRBD2 (5 bases). This material consisted of PBMCs, taken at follow-up. In DNA, the CDR3 is TGTGCCATCAGTGAACGGGGTACGCAGTATTTT. Amino acid sequence: CAISERGTQYF.